The clone carrying this TCR beta chain was seen many times. The antigen remains undetermined. These data belong to a study of regulatory T cells in long-lasting Graves disease. Across the whole study: Graves' patients diagnosed newly had used antithyroid drugs under 3 months.

Time point noted: newly diagnosed GD, antithyroid drugs for less than 3 months. RNA extracted from PBMCs served as the sequencing template. Graves' disease was diagnosed by American Thyroid Association guidelines. Regarding the study as a whole: With persistent disease, TRBV28, TRBJ1-2 and TRBJ2-5 were the favored segments.

Investigators prepared the TCR beta libraries by applying iRepertoire HTBI primers and Arm-PCR of CDR3 regions. TCRdb recomputed calls from the multiplex PCR reads with MiXCR, one row per CDR3 protein. The table includes 400,000 to 500,000 distinct CDR3 sequences, roughly 17% detected once. This CDR3 spans 15 amino acids. The V end lost 3 bases, the J end lost 4 bases, and 13 bases lay between the germline ends. From germline, CDR1 is LGHDT and CDR2 YNNKEL (reference sequence). Separately, the same data were catalogued under a study of T cells in Graves' hyperthyroidism and ophthalmopathy. That paper adds: The study used the HTBI primer set for a first-round RT-PCR of the TCR CDR3.

The V and J genes are TRBV3-1 and TRBJ2-1, with D possibly matching TRBD2 (5 bases). Sequenced material: peripheral blood mononuclear cells (PBMCs), taken at new diagnosis, from a patient treated with antithyroid drugs. The source is a woman aged 25 to 39 with Graves disease. The CDR3 DNA reads TGTGCCAGCAGCCAGAGGGTCCCGGGGTACAATGAGCAGTTCTTC. Its protein is CASSQRVPGYNEQFF.